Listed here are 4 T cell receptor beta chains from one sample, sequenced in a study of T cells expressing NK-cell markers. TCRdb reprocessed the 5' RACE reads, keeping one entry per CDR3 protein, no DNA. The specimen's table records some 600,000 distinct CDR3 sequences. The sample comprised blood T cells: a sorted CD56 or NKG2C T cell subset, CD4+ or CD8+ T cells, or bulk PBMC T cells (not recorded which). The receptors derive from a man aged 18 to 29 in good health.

The CDR3 region is CASSRRRSPSSYNEQFF. The chain couples TRBV2 to TRBJ2-1; the D call of TRBD1 rests on TCRdb alone, since no DNA is present to check it. This CDR3 region has 17 residues. Germline lookup yields CDR1 SNHLY and CDR2 FYNNEI.

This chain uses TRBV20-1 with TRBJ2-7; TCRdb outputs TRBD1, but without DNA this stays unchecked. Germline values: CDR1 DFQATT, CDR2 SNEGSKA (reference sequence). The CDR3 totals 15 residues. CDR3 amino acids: CSASETGVLSYEQYF.

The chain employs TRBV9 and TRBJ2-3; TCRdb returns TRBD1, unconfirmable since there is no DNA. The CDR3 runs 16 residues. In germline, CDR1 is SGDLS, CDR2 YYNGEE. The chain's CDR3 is CASSGDRVLPTDTQYF. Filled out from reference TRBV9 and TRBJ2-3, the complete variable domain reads DSGVTQTPKHLITATGQRVTLRCSPRSGDLSVYWYQQSLDQGLQFLIQYYNGEERAKGNILERFSAQQFPDLHSELNLSSLELGDSALYFCASSGDRVLPTDTQYFGPGTRLTVL.

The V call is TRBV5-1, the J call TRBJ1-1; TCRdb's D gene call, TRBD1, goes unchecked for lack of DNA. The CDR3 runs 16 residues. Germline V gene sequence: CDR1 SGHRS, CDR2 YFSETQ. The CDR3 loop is CASSLAARGFKTEAFF. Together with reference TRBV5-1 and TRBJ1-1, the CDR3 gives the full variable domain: KAGVTQTPRYLIKTRGQQVTLSCSPISGHRSVSWYQQTPGQGLQFLFEYFSETQRNKGNFPGRFSGRQFSNSRSEMNVSTLELGDSALYLCASSLAARGFKTEAFFGQGTRLTVV.